This TCR beta chain was observed in a study of T-cell memory formation after mild COVID-19. Broader study findings: Second-wave clones peaking on day 37 lacked confirmed SARS-CoV-2 specificity.

TCRdb used MiXCR to reprocess the 5' RACE reads, holding one entry per CDR3 protein. Counted here are about 390,000 distinct CDR3 sequences, 15% to 20% occurring once; the ten biggest clones make up about 22%. Turning to this clonotype: Its antigen is unknown.

Germline V CDR1 and CDR2: DFQATT, SNEGSKA (reference sequence). The CDR3 covers 13 residues. Sequencing was done on a sample of PBMCs or a T cell subset sorted from them (not recorded which). The sequence came from a man younger than 30 who had mild COVID-19 (a few samples of this study predate the infection). Cell type and time point are not known. V and J are TRBV20-1 and TRBJ2-3, with 8 positions matching TRBD2. CDR3 DNA: TGCAGCATCCCGCGAGCGGGGGCAGATACGCAGTATTTT. Translating it yields CSIPRAGADTQYF.